This entry describes one T cell receptor (beta chain). The target of this receptor is not known. No base quality values were provided; no much bigger clone lies one nucleotide off. Selection of patients required sufficient residual fresh-frozen tumor tissue and over two years of available survival data. Although molecular status otherwise differed among the glioblastoma patients, no patient had an isocitrate dehydrogenase mutation. PBMC collection took place before vaccination, two weeks after the third vaccination, and at tumor progression if progression occurred. The Qiagen DNeasy Blood extraction Kit was used to extract genomic DNA. The record originates from a study of glioma-infiltrating T cells after dendritic cell vaccination listed by TCRdb under 2016. Context from the whole study: The cohort comprised approximately 15 glioblastoma patients from Phase I and II dendritic cell vaccination trials, 9 newly diagnosed and 6 with recurrent disease. In glioblastoma patients vaccinated with dendritic cells, deep sequencing of TCR beta CDR3 regions served to measure the amount of tumor-infiltrating lymphocytes and to compare repertoires between tumor and blood. Three intradermal dendritic cell vaccine injections were administered to patients at biweekly intervals in the arm below the axilla. Survival after dendritic cell vaccination was correlated with TCR sequencing metrics, including TIL content and tumor-blood repertoire overlap. Patients received autologous tumor lysate-pulsed dendritic cell vaccination between about 2003 and 2013. The vaccine consisted of monocyte-derived dendritic cells cultured seven to eight days with IL-4 and GM-CSF, then pulsed overnight with autologous tumor lysate.

The immunoSEQ assay amplified TCRB CDR3 regions from 2 micrograms of genomic DNA, or from all available DNA when less than that amount was available. For multiplex PCR, 60 forward primers for TCR V beta segments and 13 reverse primers for J beta segments were used. Synthetic control templates were spiked into each sample at limiting dilution to estimate reads per starting template. The Illumina HiSeq System generated 87 bp sequencing reads. Per the source publication's procedure: PCR and sequencing errors were removed by a nearest neighbor algorithm that merged closely related sequences. TCR overlap was defined as the percentage of unique tumor TCR beta sequences that were also found in the peripheral blood of the same patient. Drawn from immuneACCESS, this table holds only the in-frame rearrangements with V and J called that TCRdb kept. Clones are partly lost; checked studies trace under half to an unresolved V gene and leave the rest unexplained. V and J calls and clone size come straight from that table; D and trimming were deduced from the DNA. For this sample there are 93,000 or so clones; roughly 76% appear just once. The ten largest clones take up over 9.5% of the sample.

Study-level results and caveats: The cohort was small and heterogeneous, and full blood and tumor sets were available for few patients, with initial-recurrent tumor pairs available for even fewer patients. TCR clonality showed no direct relationship with survival, which suggests that a diverse polyclonal response may be important. After dendritic cell vaccination, a higher estimated pretreatment TIL content predicted longer time to progression and overall survival. The three-group TCR overlap response model was characterized as speculative, and prospective validation of the model was stated to be required.

The clonotype comes from a human donor with glioblastoma. The starting material was blood, obtained before dendritic cell vaccination.

The base sequence is TGTGCCAGCAGCTCCCCCGCCGGGGGGTCGGCAATCGATGAGCAGTTCTTC. It encodes CASSSPAGGSAIDEQFF. The rearranged segments are TRBV11-3 and TRBJ2-1, with 7 bases aligning to TRBD2. The CDR3 runs 17 amino acids, cysteine and phenylalanine included. Just the 51-base CDR3 DNA is kept, in frame starting at base 1. According to the germline V gene, CDR1 reads SGHNT and CDR2 reads YENEEA. After removal of 4 bases from V and 8 bases from J, the junction retains 17 bases not matched to a gene.